The next 30 T cell receptor beta chains were all read from a single sample in a study of T cell responses to AZD1222 COVID-19 vaccine. The repertoire was sequenced with immunoSEQ multiplex PCR; TCRdb's copy has only in-frame clones and lacks some. The table shows 150,000 to 180,000 clones, with over 85% occurring only once. Sequencing used peripheral blood, obtained on day 0 of AZD1222 vaccination. The receptors here all came from an adult in good health.

V gene TRBV24-1 combines with J gene TRBJ1-5; possibly TRBD1 for D (6 bases). Deletions cut 3 bases from V and 6 bases from J, with 17 bases between. Germline V gene data show CDR1 as KGHDR and CDR2 as SFDVKD. The CDR3 length is 16 residues. As DNA, the CDR3 is TGTGCCACCAGTGATCCGGGGGCAGGGTCGATTCAGCCCCAGCATTTT. Protein sequence: CATSDPGAGSIQPQHF.

The V and J genes are TRBV6-1 and TRBJ2-1; a possible D gene is TRBD2 (5 bases). V gave up 3 bases and J gave up 10 bases, with 13 bases separating them. Germline V gene data show CDR1 as MNHNS and CDR2 as SASEGT. There are 13 residues in the CDR3. In DNA form, the CDR3 reads TGTGCCAGCAGTGACCCCCGGGGTGTCGAGCAGTTCTTC. Its translation: CASSDPRGVEQFF.

The CDR3 reads CASSLDRQRDSYEQYF. In DNA, the CDR3 is TGTGCCAGCAGCTTAGATCGCCAGCGGGACTCCTACGAGCAGTACTTC. The J gene is TRBJ2-7, the V gene TRBV11-3, with 7 bases that match TRBD2. J lost 0 bases, V lost 0 bases, and 5 bases had no gene match. Germline V gene data show CDR1 as SGHNT and CDR2 as YENEEA. This CDR3 is built from 16 residues.

The rearrangement uses TRBV5-1 and TRBJ1-2; TRBD1 aligns across 9 bases. This CDR3 region has 13 residues. The junction had 4 bases not matched to a gene; V was cut back by 4 bases and J by 6 bases. Germline CDR1 SGHRS, CDR2 YFSETQ. CDR3 coding DNA: TGCGCCAGCAGCGCCCGGGACAGGGATGGCTACACCTTC. Translated: CASSARDRDGYTF.

The V gene is TRBV18, the J gene TRBJ1-5; a possible D gene is TRBD1 (5 bases). V dropped 6 bases and J dropped 5 bases, with 23 bases sitting between them. The CDR3 loop spans 17 amino acids. Germline loops: CDR1 KGHSH, CDR2 LQKENI. The CDR3 here is CASSPTGTGVPDQPQHF. The CDR3 region has the DNA TGTGCCAGCTCCCCCACGGGGACGGGGGTCCCGGATCAGCCCCAGCATTTT.

The V gene is TRBV9, the J gene TRBJ2-1; D gene ambiguous. This CDR3 is 13 amino acids long. V lost 0 bases to trimming and J lost 6 bases, with 7 bases between them. CDR1 and CDR2 (germline): SGDLS, YYNGEE. The CDR3 sequence: CASSVGGVNEQFF. CDR3 DNA: TGTGCCAGCAGCGTAGGAGGCGTCAATGAGCAGTTCTTC.

The chain uses TRBV28 and TRBJ1-2; D gene unclear. Germline V gene data show CDR1 as MDHEN and CDR2 as SYDVKM. The CDR3 length is 13 residues. The germline V and J ends were trimmed by 7 bases and 4 bases, with 13 bases remaining between them. CDR3 sequence (DNA): TGTGCCAGCACCATAAACCGACTCTATGGCTACACCTTC. Protein product: CASTINRLYGYTF.

Only a few counts were recorded for this clone. The chain is built from TRBV30 and TRBJ2-7; D is ambiguous. CDR1 is GTSNPN and CDR2 is SVGIG in the germline V gene (reference sequence). This CDR3 spans 12 amino acids. V lost 3 bases, J lost 4 bases, and 10 bases lay in between. The CDR3 DNA follows: TGTGCCTGGAGAGGCAGAAGTTACGAGCAGTACTTC. Residues: CAWRGRSYEQYF.

The J gene is TRBJ1-6, the V gene TRBV25-1; TRBD1 aligns across 9 bases. Germline CDR1 and CDR2: MGHDK and SYGVNS. The CDR3 consists of 13 residues. Trimming removed 8 bases from V and 10 bases from J; junction bases left unmatched: 6. CDR3 residues: CASRDREDSPLHF. The DNA of the CDR3 is TGTGCCAGCCGGGACAGGGAAGACTCACCCCTCCACTTT.

The chain is built from TRBV7-3 and TRBJ2-6, with a possible D match to TRBD1 (5 bases). In germline, CDR1 is SGHTA, CDR2 FQGTGA. V lost 3 bases and J lost 5, with 5 bases in between. This CDR3 region has 13 residues. This CDR3 is CASSLDRANVLTF. CDR3 in DNA: TGTGCCAGCAGCTTGGACAGGGCCAACGTCCTGACTTTC.

The chain combines TRBV27 with TRBJ2-2; TRBD2 aligns across 8 bases. The CDR3 is 14 amino acids. V lost 3 bases to trimming and J lost 4 bases; unmatched junction nucleotides: 1. CDR1 MNHEY and CDR2 SMNVEV come from the germline V gene (reference sequence). DNA of the CDR3: TGTGCCAGCAGTTTCGCGGGGGGCACCGGGGAGCTGTTTTTT. Protein: CASSFAGGTGELFF.

CDR3 DNA sequence: TGTGCCAGTAGTATAGCGGAACGCAACACAGATACGCAGTATTTT. Its protein product is CASSIAERNTDTQYF. The chain joins TRBV19 to TRBJ2-3; no reliable D call. Germline CDR1 and CDR2: LNHDA and SQIVND (reference sequence). The CDR3 length is 15 residues. Between the trimmed V and J ends, which lost 1 base and 2 bases, there was a span of 10 bases.

V usage is TRBV28 and J usage is TRBJ1-4; perhaps TRBD1 as D (6 bases). The V gene's germline CDR1 is MDHEN and CDR2 SYDVKM. The V end was cut by 2 bases, the J end by 8 bases, with 15 bases between. This CDR3 is built from 15 residues. The CDR3 spells CASSLVGQGREKLFF. CDR3 coding DNA: TGTGCCAGCAGTTTAGTGGGGCAGGGGAGAGAAAAACTGTTTTTT.

V and J are TRBV27 and TRBJ2-7, with D perhaps TRBD2 (5 bases). There are 13 residues in the CDR3. V was cut by 3 bases and J by 5 bases, with 11 bases left in between. Germline-derived CDR1 and CDR2 are MNHEY and SMNVEV (reference sequence). CDR3 amino acids: CASSLRVSDEQYF. The CDR3 bases are TGTGCCAGCAGTTTGAGGGTTTCGGACGAGCAGTACTTC.

The V gene is TRBV28, the J gene TRBJ1-5, with D perhaps matching TRBD1 (6 bases). Trimming removed 7 bases from V and 4 bases from J, with 14 bases in between. CDR1 and CDR2 (germline): MDHEN, SYDVKM. The CDR3 is made up of 14 amino acids. The CDR3, as DNA: TGTGCCAGCACCGAGGGGGGGGGAAATCAGCCCCAGCATTTT. Its translation: CASTEGGGNQPQHF.

The J gene is TRBJ1-1, the V gene TRBV6-1; D is unresolved. The V and J ends lost 2 bases and 1 base respectively, with 14 bases between them. This CDR3 region has 16 residues. Germline lookup yields CDR1 MNHNS and CDR2 SASEGT. The CDR3 DNA follows: TGTGCCAGCAGTGAATATCCCCAAGGGTGGAACACTGAAGCTTTCTTT. Amino acids: CASSEYPQGWNTEAFF.

The V and J genes are TRBV7-3 and TRBJ1-1, with D perhaps matching TRBD1 (6 bases). This CDR3 comprises 13 residues. Per the germline V gene, CDR1 is SGHTA and CDR2 is FQGTGA. Trimming left V 5 bases short and J 4 bases short, with 11 bases between. The CDR3 bases are TGTGCCAGCAGCAATACAGGGTTCACTGAAGCTTTCTTT. Its protein is CASSNTGFTEAFF.

The chain is built from TRBV11-2 and TRBJ1-2; 8 nucleotides line up with TRBD1. CDR3 size: 14 residues. CDR1 and CDR2 from the germline V gene are SGHAT and FQNNGV. Losses at the gene ends were 1 base for V and 7 bases for J; bases not matched to a gene: 5. CDR3 residues: CASSLGTGFGGYTF. CDR3 bases: TGTGCCAGCAGCTTAGGGACAGGGTTTGGTGGCTACACCTTC.

The chain links TRBV7-2 to TRBJ2-3; D gene unclear. In germline, CDR1 is SGHTA, CDR2 FQGNSA. V dropped 5 bases and J dropped 1 base, with 13 bases sitting between them. CDR3 size: 15 residues. The CDR3 here is CASSIYSIRTDTQYF. CDR3 sequence (DNA): TGTGCCAGCAGCATTTACTCAATCCGCACAGATACGCAGTATTTT. Full variable domain (missing parts from reference TRBV7-2 and TRBJ2-3): GAGVSQSPSNKVTEKGKDVELRCDPISGHTALYWYRQSLGQGLEFLIYFQGNSAPDKSGLPSDRFSAERTGGSVSTLTIQRTQQEDSAVYLCASSIYSIRTDTQYFGPGTRLTVL.

The chain uses TRBV5-6 and TRBJ1-2; D is undetermined. V was trimmed by 2 bases and J by 8 bases, leaving 19 bases between them. Germline loops: CDR1 SGHDT, CDR2 YYEEEE. This CDR3 comprises 15 residues. For the CDR3, the DNA is TGTGCCAGCAGCTTTTTCGCCGGGAGCCGCCTGGGCTACACCTTC. This sequence encodes CASSFFAGSRLGYTF.

The chain recombines TRBV4-3 with TRBJ1-4; possibly TRBD1 for D (5 bases). With 0 bases removed from V and 0 bases from J, the gap between germline ends came to 11 bases. Germline values: CDR1 LGHNA, CDR2 YSLEER. This CDR3 has 17 residues. CDR3: CASSQDAGTPTNEKLFF. The CDR3 DNA sequence: TGCGCCAGCAGCCAAGATGCAGGGACCCCAACTAATGAAAAACTGTTTTTT.

This sequence joins TRBV23-1 and TRBJ2-2, with 7 positions matching TRBD1. TRBV23-1 is an open reading frame, and its role is uncertain. V dropped 7 bases and J dropped 7; count of bases not matched to a gene: 15. The CDR3 runs 16 residues. CDR3 residues: CASTPVDRASSGELFF. The CDR3 DNA reads TGCGCCAGCACCCCGGTAGACAGGGCATCCAGCGGGGAGCTGTTTTTT.

This chain links TRBV3-1 (or the pseudogene TRBV3-2) with TRBJ2-1, with TRBD2 matching over 7 bases. The CDR3 spans 15 residues. CDR1 is LGHDT, CDR2 YNNKEL, per germline (reference sequence). V shed 4 bases and J 0 bases; nucleotides not matched to a gene: 3. This chain's CDR3 is CASSRQRGSYNEQFF. CDR3 DNA: TGTGCCAGCAGCCGCCAGCGGGGCTCCTACAATGAGCAGTTCTTC.

The chain recombines TRBV27 with TRBJ2-7, with a tentative D call TRBD2 (6 bases). V was shortened by 2 bases and J by 7 bases, with 18 bases between the two germline ends. Germline CDR1 MNHEY, CDR2 SMNVEV (reference sequence). This CDR3 region has 15 residues. Here the CDR3 reads CASSLSRQVGREQYF. As DNA, the CDR3 is TGTGCCAGCAGTTTAAGTCGGCAGGTGGGGAGGGAGCAGTACTTC.

The chain has TRBV24-1 and TRBJ2-5; TRBD1 is a possible D gene (5 bases). V was shortened by 9 bases and J by 5 bases, with 12 bases between the two germline ends. The CDR3 runs 12 residues. The germline V gene has CDR1 KGHDR and CDR2 SFDVKD. CDR3 protein: CATAGAGETQYF. The CDR3 coding sequence is TGTGCCACCGCTGGGGCCGGGGAGACCCAGTACTTC.

J is TRBJ2-5 and V is TRBV28, with 11 positions matching TRBD2. The trim removed 8 bases at V and 5 bases at J, leaving 10 bases unmatched. This CDR3 has 15 amino acids. Germline V gives CDR1 MDHEN, CDR2 SYDVKM. CDR3 nucleotide sequence: TGTGCCAGCGGACCAATTAGCGGGAGGGGGGAGACCCAGTACTTC. As protein: CASGPISGRGETQYF.

The gene calls are TRBV2 and TRBJ1-1; D is ambiguous. The ends were cut back, 4 bases at V and 1 base at J, with 7 bases in the middle. The CDR3 length is 13 residues. Germline V gene sequence: CDR1 SNHLY, CDR2 FYNNEI. This chain's CDR3 is CASSGMWNTEAFF. DNA of the CDR3: TGTGCCAGCAGTGGGATGTGGAACACTGAAGCTTTCTTT.

The chain links TRBV4-1 to TRBJ1-1, with 7 bases that match TRBD1. The germline V gene encodes CDR1 MGHRA and CDR2 YSYEKL. Trimming cost V 3 bases and J 4 bases; bases outside gene matches: 8. The CDR3 has 15 residues. This chain's CDR3 is CASSHYDRVSTEAFF. In DNA, the CDR3 is TGCGCCAGCAGCCATTACGACAGGGTGAGCACTGAAGCTTTCTTT.

The J gene is TRBJ1-1, the V gene TRBV11-3; possible D gene TRBD1, 6 bases. V gave up 7 bases and J gave up 4 bases, with 22 bases separating them. Germline values: CDR1 SGHNT, CDR2 YENEEA. This CDR3 has 16 residues. CDR3 bases: TGTGCCAGCAACATTATTGGTACAGGGCAGGCCACTGAAGCTTTCTTT. Translation gives CASNIIGTGQATEAFF.

This sequence joins TRBV6-5 and TRBJ1-2; D is possibly TRBD1 (6 bases). The germline V and J ends were trimmed by 8 bases and 4 bases, with 11 bases remaining between them. Germline CDR1 MNHEY, CDR2 SVGAGI. This CDR3 has 12 residues. CDR3: CASSGGGYGYTF. CDR3 bases: TGTGCCAGCTCGGGAGGGGGCTATGGCTACACCTTC.